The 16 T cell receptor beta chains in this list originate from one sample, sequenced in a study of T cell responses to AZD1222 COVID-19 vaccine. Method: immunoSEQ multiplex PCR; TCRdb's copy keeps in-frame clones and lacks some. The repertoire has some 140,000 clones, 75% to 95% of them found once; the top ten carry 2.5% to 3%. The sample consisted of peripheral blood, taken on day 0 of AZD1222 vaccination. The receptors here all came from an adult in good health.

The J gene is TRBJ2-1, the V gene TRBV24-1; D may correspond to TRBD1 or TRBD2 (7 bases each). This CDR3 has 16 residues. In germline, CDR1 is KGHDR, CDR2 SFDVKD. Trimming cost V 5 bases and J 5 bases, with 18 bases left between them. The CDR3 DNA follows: TGTGCCACCAGTGGCAGGGGGGGGAGTCGGAACAATGAGCAGTTCTTC. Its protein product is CATSGRGGSRNNEQFF.

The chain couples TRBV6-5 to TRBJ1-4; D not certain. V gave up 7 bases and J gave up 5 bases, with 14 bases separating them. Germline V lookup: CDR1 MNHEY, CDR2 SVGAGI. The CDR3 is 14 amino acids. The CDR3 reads CASKYSLANEKLFF. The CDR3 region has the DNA TGTGCCAGCAAATACAGCCTAGCGAATGAAAAACTGTTTTTT.

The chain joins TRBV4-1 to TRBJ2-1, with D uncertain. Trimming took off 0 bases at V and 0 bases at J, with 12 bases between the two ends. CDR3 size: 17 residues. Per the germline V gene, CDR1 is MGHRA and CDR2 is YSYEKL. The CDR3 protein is CASSQDTSLPSYNEQFF. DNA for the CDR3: TGCGCCAGCAGCCAAGATACGAGCCTCCCCTCCTACAATGAGCAGTTCTTC.

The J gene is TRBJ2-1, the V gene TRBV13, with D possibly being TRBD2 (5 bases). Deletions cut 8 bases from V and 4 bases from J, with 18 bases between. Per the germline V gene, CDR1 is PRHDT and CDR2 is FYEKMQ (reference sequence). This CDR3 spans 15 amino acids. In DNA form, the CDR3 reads TGTGCCAGCTCAAGCGGCACTTGGGATTACAATGAGCAGTTCTTC. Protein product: CASSSGTWDYNEQFF.

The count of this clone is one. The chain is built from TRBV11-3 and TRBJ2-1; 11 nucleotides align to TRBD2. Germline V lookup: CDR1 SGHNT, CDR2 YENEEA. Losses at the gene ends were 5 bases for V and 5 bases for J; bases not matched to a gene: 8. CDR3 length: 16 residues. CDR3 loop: CASSRTSGSQDNEQFF. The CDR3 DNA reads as TGTGCCAGCAGCCGCACTAGCGGGAGCCAGGACAATGAGCAGTTCTTC.

The CDR3 bases are TGTGCCAGCAGTTACTCGAGACAGTTAGGGGGGTCACCCCTCCACTTT. This gives the protein CASSYSRQLGGSPLHF. The genes are TRBV6-5 and TRBJ1-6, with a possible D match to TRBD1 (6 bases). CDR1 is MNHEY and CDR2 is SVGAGI in the germline V gene. Trimming cost V 0 bases and J 10 bases, with 16 bases left between them. The CDR3 extends over 16 amino acids.

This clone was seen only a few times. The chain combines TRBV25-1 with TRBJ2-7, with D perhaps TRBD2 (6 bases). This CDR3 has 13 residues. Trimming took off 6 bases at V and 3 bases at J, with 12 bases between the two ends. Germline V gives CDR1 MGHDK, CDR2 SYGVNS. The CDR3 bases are TGTGCCAGCAGGACGGCGCGGGGCTACGAGCAGTACTTC. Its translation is CASRTARGYEQYF.

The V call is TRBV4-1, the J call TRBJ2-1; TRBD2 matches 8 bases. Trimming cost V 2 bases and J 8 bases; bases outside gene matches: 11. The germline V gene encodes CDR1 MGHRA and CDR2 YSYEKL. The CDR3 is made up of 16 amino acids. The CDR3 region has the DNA TGCGCCAGCAGCCAAACTGGGACTAGTGGGTGGGATGAGCAGTTCTTC. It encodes CASSQTGTSGWDEQFF.

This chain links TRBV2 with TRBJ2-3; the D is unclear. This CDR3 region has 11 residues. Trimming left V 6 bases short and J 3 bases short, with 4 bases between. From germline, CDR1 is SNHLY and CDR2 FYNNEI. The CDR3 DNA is TGTGCCAGCAGGGAGACAGATACGCAGTATTTT. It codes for CASRETDTQYF.

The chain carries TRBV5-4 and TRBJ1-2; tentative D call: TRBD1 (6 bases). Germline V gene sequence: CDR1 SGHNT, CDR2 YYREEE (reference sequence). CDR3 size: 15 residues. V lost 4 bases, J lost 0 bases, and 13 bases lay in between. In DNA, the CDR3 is TGTGCCAGCAGCCGACAGGACAAGACTAACTATGGCTACACCTTC. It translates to CASSRQDKTNYGYTF.

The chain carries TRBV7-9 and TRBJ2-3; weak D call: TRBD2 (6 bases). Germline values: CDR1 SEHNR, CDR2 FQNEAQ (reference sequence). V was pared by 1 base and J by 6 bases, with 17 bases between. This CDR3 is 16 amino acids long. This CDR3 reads CASSLGSWAGFDTQYF. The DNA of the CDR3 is TGTGCCAGCAGCTTAGGATCGTGGGCGGGGTTCGATACGCAGTATTTT.

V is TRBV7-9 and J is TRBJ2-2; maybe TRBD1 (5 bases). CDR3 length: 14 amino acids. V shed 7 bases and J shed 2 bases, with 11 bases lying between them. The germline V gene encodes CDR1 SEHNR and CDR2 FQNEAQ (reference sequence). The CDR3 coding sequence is TGTGCCAGCACCCGGACATCTAACACCGGGGAGCTGTTTTTT. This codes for CASTRTSNTGELFF.

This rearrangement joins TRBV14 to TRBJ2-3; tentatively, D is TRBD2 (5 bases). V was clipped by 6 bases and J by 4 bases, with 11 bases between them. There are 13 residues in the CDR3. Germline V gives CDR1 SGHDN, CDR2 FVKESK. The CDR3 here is CASSLWTSDTQYF. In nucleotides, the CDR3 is TGTGCCAGCAGTTTGTGGACTTCAGATACGCAGTATTTT.

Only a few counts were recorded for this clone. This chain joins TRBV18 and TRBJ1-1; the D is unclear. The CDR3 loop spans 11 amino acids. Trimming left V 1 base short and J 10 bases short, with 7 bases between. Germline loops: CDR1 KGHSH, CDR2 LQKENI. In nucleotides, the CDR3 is TGTGCCAGCTCACCACAGAACGTAGCTTTCTTT. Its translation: CASSPQNVAFF.

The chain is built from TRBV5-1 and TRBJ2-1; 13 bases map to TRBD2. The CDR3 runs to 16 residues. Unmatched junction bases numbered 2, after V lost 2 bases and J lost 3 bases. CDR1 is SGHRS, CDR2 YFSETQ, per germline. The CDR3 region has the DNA TGCGCCAGCAGCTTCAGGACTAGCGGGGGCTACAATGAGCAGTTCTTC. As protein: CASSFRTSGGYNEQFF.

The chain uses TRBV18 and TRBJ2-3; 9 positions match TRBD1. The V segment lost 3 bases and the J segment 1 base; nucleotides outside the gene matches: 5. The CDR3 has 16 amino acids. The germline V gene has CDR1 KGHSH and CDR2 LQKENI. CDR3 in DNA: TGTGCCAGCTCACCCACAGGGGACAGGGGCACAGATACGCAGTATTTT. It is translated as CASSPTGDRGTDTQYF.